Listed below are T cell receptor beta chains from one sample, sequenced in a study of shared clonotypes between healthy human individuals. Generated by immunoSEQ multiplex PCR, the TCRdb table keeps only in-frame clones and is missing some. The sample lists a few hundred thousand clones, roughly 87% occurring once. Sequencing was performed on memory CD8+ T cells sorted from blood. All receptors come from a young man in good health. Each CDR3 is given with its conserved first and last residue. The order of the fields is V gene, D gene, J gene, clone size, CDR3 protein, CDR3 DNA. A D gene is named only where the DNA matches it firmly. Size is stated for part of the rows, as once, few or many counts, or as a class when the clone is expanded.

V gene: TRBV27; D gene: -; J gene: TRBJ1-1; clone size: once; CDR3 protein: CASSSQGPDTEAFF; CDR3 DNA: TGTGCCAGCAGTTCCCAGGGGCCGGACACTGAAGCTTTCTTT
V gene: TRBV7-9; D gene: TRBD2; J gene: TRBJ2-2; clone size: -; CDR3 protein: CASSWGLATGELFF; CDR3 DNA: TGTGCCAGCAGCTGGGGACTAGCCACCGGGGAGCTGTTTTTT
V gene: TRBV19; D gene: -; J gene: TRBJ2-1; clone size: -; CDR3 protein: CASSIGGFNEQFF; CDR3 DNA: TGTGCCAGTAGTATCGGTGGGTTCAATGAGCAGTTCTTC
V gene: TRBV27; D gene: -; J gene: TRBJ2-7; clone size: -; CDR3 protein: CASSLGDGYEQYF; CDR3 DNA: TGTGCCAGCAGTTTAGGGGACGGATACGAGCAGTACTTC
V gene: TRBV6-1; D gene: TRBD1; J gene: TRBJ1-4; clone size: once; CDR3 protein: CASSEMDRAYDATNEKLFF; CDR3 DNA: TGTGCCAGCAGTGAAATGGACAGGGCTTATGACGCAACTAATGAAAAACTGTTTTTT
V gene: TRBV5-4; D gene: -; J gene: TRBJ2-1; clone size: -; CDR3 protein: CASSHRALKFNNEQFF; CDR3 DNA: TGTGCCAGCAGCCACCGGGCCTTAAAATTCAACAATGAGCAGTTCTTC
V gene: TRBV4-3; D gene: -; J gene: TRBJ2-7; clone size: -; CDR3 protein: CASSQDWTALYEQYF; CDR3 DNA: TGCGCCAGCAGCCAAGACTGGACAGCCCTCTACGAGCAGTACTTC
V gene: TRBV5-6; D gene: TRBD1; J gene: TRBJ2-1; clone size: -; CDR3 protein: CASPDRGTVNEQFF; CDR3 DNA: TGTGCCAGCCCTGACCGAGGGACAGTCAATGAGCAGTTCTTC
V gene: TRBV6-5; D gene: TRBD2; J gene: TRBJ2-5; clone size: -; CDR3 protein: CASSFHGLAEQETQYF; CDR3 DNA: TGTGCCAGCAGTTTCCACGGACTAGCGGAACAAGAGACCCAGTACTTC
V gene: TRBV5-6; D gene: -; J gene: TRBJ1-2; clone size: -; CDR3 protein: CASSPGQIGGYTF; CDR3 DNA: TGTGCCAGCAGCCCTGGACAGATTGGCGGCTACACCTTC
V gene: TRBV4-3; D gene: -; J gene: TRBJ2-3; clone size: -; CDR3 protein: CASSQEVAASTDTQYF; CDR3 DNA: TGCGCCAGCAGCCAAGAAGTTGCGGCTAGCACAGATACGCAGTATTTT
V gene: TRBV6-1; D gene: -; J gene: TRBJ1-2; clone size: -; CDR3 protein: CASSSRGTFYGYTF; CDR3 DNA: TGTGCCAGCAGTTCCAGGGGAACCTTCTATGGCTACACCTTC
V gene: TRBV5-1; D gene: TRBD2; J gene: TRBJ2-1; clone size: once; CDR3 protein: CASSYGGLAGGHNEQFF; CDR3 DNA: TGCGCCAGCAGCTATGGAGGCCTAGCGGGAGGGCACAATGAGCAGTTCTTC
V gene: TRBV7-6; D gene: TRBD1; J gene: TRBJ1-4; clone size: -; CDR3 protein: CASSLVEDRTFEKLFF; CDR3 DNA: TGTGCCAGCAGCTTAGTGGAGGACAGGACGTTTGAAAAACTGTTTTTT
V gene: TRBV7-9; D gene: -; J gene: TRBJ2-3; clone size: -; CDR3 protein: CASIAPITDTQYF; CDR3 DNA: TGTGCCAGCATCGCTCCGATCACAGATACGCAGTATTTT
V gene: TRBV29-1; D gene: -; J gene: TRBJ2-5; clone size: -; CDR3 protein: CSVEGDPETQYF; CDR3 DNA: TGCAGCGTTGAAGGTGACCCAGAGACCCAGTACTTC
V gene: TRBV29-1; D gene: -; J gene: TRBJ2-5; clone size: -; CDR3 protein: CSVEDGVCVWGRGETQYF; CDR3 DNA: TGCAGCGTTGAAGATGGGGTATGTGTTTGGGGGCGCGGAGAGACCCAGTACTTC
V gene: TRBV7-3; D gene: -; J gene: TRBJ1-1; clone size: -; CDR3 protein: CASSSITEAFF; CDR3 DNA: TGTGCCAGCAGCTCCATCACTGAAGCTTTCTTT
V gene: TRBV11-2; D gene: TRBD2; J gene: TRBJ2-7; clone size: -; CDR3 protein: CASSLGGTIYYEQYF; CDR3 DNA: TGTGCCAGCAGCTTAGGCGGGACTATCTACTACGAGCAGTACTTC
V gene: TRBV7-9; D gene: -; J gene: TRBJ1-3; clone size: once; CDR3 protein: CASSLMLGQSSGNTIYF; CDR3 DNA: TGTGCCAGCAGCTTAATGTTGGGGCAGAGCTCTGGAAACACCATATATTTT
V gene: TRBV5-1; D gene: -; J gene: TRBJ1-6; clone size: once; CDR3 protein: CASSLGGVNYNSPLHF; CDR3 DNA: TGCGCCAGCAGCTTGGGTGGAGTAAACTATAATTCACCCCTCCACTTT
V gene: TRBV7-9; D gene: TRBD2; J gene: TRBJ2-5; clone size: -; CDR3 protein: CASSLPTGRGGETQYF; CDR3 DNA: TGTGCCAGCAGCTTACCGACCGGGAGGGGAGGGGAGACCCAGTACTTC
V gene: TRBV6-6; D gene: -; J gene: TRBJ2-2; clone size: -; CDR3 protein: CASTGLRMTGELFF; CDR3 DNA: TGTGCCAGCACGGGATTGCGTATGACCGGGGAGCTGTTTTTT
V gene: TRBV7-9; D gene: -; J gene: TRBJ2-6; clone size: -; CDR3 protein: CASSLAGSGANVLTF; CDR3 DNA: TGTGCCAGCAGCTTAGCAGGTTCTGGGGCCAACGTCCTGACTTTC
V gene: TRBV29-1; D gene: -; J gene: TRBJ1-5; clone size: -; CDR3 protein: CSVAGPDNQPQHF; CDR3 DNA: TGCAGCGTCGCTGGCCCCGACAATCAGCCCCAGCATTTT
V gene: TRBV5-1; D gene: -; J gene: TRBJ2-7; clone size: -; CDR3 protein: CASSLTNSYEQYF; CDR3 DNA: TGCGCCAGCAGCCTGACAAATTCCTACGAGCAGTACTTC
V gene: TRBV4-1; D gene: TRBD1; J gene: TRBJ2-7; clone size: -; CDR3 protein: CASSQLRQGGYEQYF; CDR3 DNA: TGCGCCAGCAGCCAACTGAGACAGGGTGGCTACGAGCAGTACTTC
V gene: TRBV28; D gene: -; J gene: TRBJ1-1; clone size: -; CDR3 protein: CASSIELGGTEAFF; CDR3 DNA: TGTGCCAGCAGCATCGAACTTGGGGGCACTGAAGCTTTCTTT
V gene: TRBV10-3; D gene: TRBD2; J gene: TRBJ2-5; clone size: -; CDR3 protein: CAISEPDGTSGRETQYF; CDR3 DNA: TGTGCCATCAGTGAGCCAGACGGGACTAGCGGGAGGGAGACCCAGTACTTC
V gene: TRBV5-1; D gene: -; J gene: TRBJ2-7; clone size: -; CDR3 protein: CASSFLDSRAEQYF; CDR3 DNA: TGCGCCAGCAGCTTTCTGGACAGTCGCGCCGAGCAGTACTTC
V gene: TRBV29-1; D gene: -; J gene: TRBJ1-2; clone size: -; CDR3 protein: CSVVGQFADGYTF; CDR3 DNA: TGCAGCGTTGTAGGACAGTTCGCCGATGGCTACACCTTC
V gene: TRBV5-6; D gene: -; J gene: TRBJ2-3; clone size: -; CDR3 protein: CASSPAGSPGDTQYF; CDR3 DNA: TGTGCCAGCAGTCCCGCAGGGTCGCCGGGAGATACGCAGTATTTT
V gene: TRBV7-2; D gene: -; J gene: TRBJ1-2; clone size: -; CDR3 protein: CASSLAVSPRFNYGYTF; CDR3 DNA: TGTGCCAGCAGCTTAGCGGTCAGCCCCCGGTTCAACTATGGCTACACCTTC
V gene: TRBV2; D gene: -; J gene: TRBJ1-1; clone size: -; CDR3 protein: CASQGLRPGLNTEAFF; CDR3 DNA: TGTGCCAGTCAAGGGCTTCGCCCCGGTTTGAACACTGAAGCTTTCTTT
V gene: TRBV5-1; D gene: TRBD2; J gene: TRBJ2-7; clone size: -; CDR3 protein: CASSLAGGRSEQYF; CDR3 DNA: TGCGCCAGCAGCTTAGCGGGGGGGCGTAGCGAGCAGTACTTC
V gene: TRBV27; D gene: -; J gene: TRBJ1-2; clone size: -; CDR3 protein: CASSPEQGSTRDGYTF; CDR3 DNA: TGTGCCAGCAGCCCGGAGCAGGGAAGTACACGGGATGGCTACACCTTC
V gene: TRBV29-1; D gene: -; J gene: TRBJ1-2; clone size: -; CDR3 protein: CSAKGETNYGYTF; CDR3 DNA: TGCAGCGCCAAGGGGGAAACTAACTATGGCTACACCTTC
V gene: TRBV30; D gene: -; J gene: TRBJ1-1; clone size: -; CDR3 protein: CAWTPKRDTEAFF; CDR3 DNA: TGTGCCTGGACCCCGAAGCGAGACACTGAAGCTTTCTTT
V gene: TRBV6-1; D gene: -; J gene: TRBJ2-5; clone size: -; CDR3 protein: CASSENQGRAEETQYF; CDR3 DNA: TGTGCCAGCAGTGAAAATCAGGGAAGGGCGGAAGAGACCCAGTACTTC
V gene: TRBV27; D gene: TRBD1; J gene: TRBJ1-1; clone size: -; CDR3 protein: CASSYSQGSVNTEAFF; CDR3 DNA: TGTGCCAGCAGTTACTCACAGGGGTCGGTGAACACTGAAGCTTTCTTT
V gene: TRBV2; D gene: TRBD1; J gene: TRBJ2-3; clone size: -; CDR3 protein: CASSGQGPDTQYF; CDR3 DNA: TGTGCCAGCAGTGGACAGGGCCCAGATACGCAGTATTTT
V gene: TRBV21-1; D gene: -; J gene: TRBJ1-5; clone size: -; CDR3 protein: CASSKERCRVQPQHF; CDR3 DNA: TGTGCCAGCAGCAAAGAACGGTGCAGGGTTCAGCCCCAGCATTTT
V gene: TRBV5-1; D gene: -; J gene: TRBJ1-6; clone size: -; CDR3 protein: CASSAGRYNSPLHF; CDR3 DNA: TGCGCCAGCAGCGCGGGACGGTATAATTCACCCCTCCACTTT
V gene: TRBV18; D gene: -; J gene: TRBJ1-2; clone size: few; CDR3 protein: CASSPPEQQYGYTF; CDR3 DNA: TGTGCCAGCTCACCACCCGAACAGCAGTATGGCTACACCTTC
V gene: TRBV7-6; D gene: TRBD1; J gene: TRBJ2-2; clone size: once; CDR3 protein: CASSSGTVNTGELFF; CDR3 DNA: TGTGCCAGCAGCTCCGGGACAGTTAACACCGGGGAGCTGTTTTTT
V gene: TRBV4-1; D gene: -; J gene: TRBJ2-7; clone size: -; CDR3 protein: CASSFADSPYEQYF; CDR3 DNA: TGCGCCAGCAGCTTTGCGGACAGCCCCTACGAGCAGTACTTC
V gene: TRBV4-3; D gene: -; J gene: TRBJ2-7; clone size: -; CDR3 protein: CASSQERAGSTYEQYF; CDR3 DNA: TGCGCCAGCAGCCAAGAAAGGGCCGGGTCCACCTACGAGCAGTACTTC
V gene: TRBV6-5; D gene: -; J gene: TRBJ1-2; clone size: once; CDR3 protein: CASSYRSGDGYTF; CDR3 DNA: TGTGCCAGCAGTTACCGATCCGGGGATGGCTACACCTTC
V gene: TRBV27; D gene: -; J gene: TRBJ1-1; clone size: -; CDR3 protein: CASSLHTRGDTEAFF; CDR3 DNA: TGTGCCAGCAGTTTACACACGCGGGGAGACACTGAAGCTTTCTTT
V gene: TRBV7-6; D gene: -; J gene: TRBJ2-7; clone size: few; CDR3 protein: CASSLGETDYEQYF; CDR3 DNA: TGTGCCAGCAGCTTAGGGGAGACAGACTACGAGCAGTACTTC
V gene: TRBV14; D gene: -; J gene: TRBJ2-1; clone size: -; CDR3 protein: CASSQQGYNEQFF; CDR3 DNA: TGTGCCAGCAGCCAACAGGGATACAATGAGCAGTTCTTC
V gene: TRBV7-2; D gene: -; J gene: TRBJ2-7; clone size: -; CDR3 protein: CASSLVGQHSGYEQYF; CDR3 DNA: TGTGCCAGCAGCTTAGTGGGGCAGCACTCTGGCTACGAGCAGTACTTC
V gene: TRBV7-7; D gene: -; J gene: TRBJ2-5; clone size: -; CDR3 protein: CASSLESSGETQYF; CDR3 DNA: TGTGCTAGCAGCTTAGAGTCCAGCGGCGAGACCCAGTACTTC